This T cell receptor (beta chain) was found in a study of post-analysis software for immune sequencing data. Study-level points and caveats: The study found TRBV5-6, TRBV5-1 and TRBV20-1 among a handful of TRBV segments more frequent in patients than controls.

Unique molecular identifiers were present in the TCR beta cDNA libraries. TCRdb re-called the PCR reads with MiXCR, one entry per CDR3 protein. The top ten hold more than 0.45% of the sample, which has fewer than 850,000 distinct CDR3 sequences, about 32% seen once. Germline V gene sequence: CDR1 SGHRS, CDR2 YFSETQ. This CDR3 region has 14 residues. Trimming cost V 4 bases and J 5 bases, with 13 bases left between them. With regard to this clonotype: The antigen remains undetermined.

The sample consisted of blood. The receptor's source is a girl aged 5 to 17 with multiple sclerosis. The rearrangement links TRBV5-1 to TRBJ2-1; the D gene could be TRBD1 or TRBD2 (5 bases each). The CDR3 sequence is CASSHGTANNEQFF. CDR3 in DNA: TGCGCCAGCAGCCACGGGACGGCTAACAATGAGCAGTTCTTC. Complete variable domain (other parts from reference TRBV5-1 and TRBJ2-1): KAGVTQTPRYLIKTRGQQVTLSCSPISGHRSVSWYQQTPGQGLQFLFEYFSETQRNKGNFPGRFSGRQFSNSRSEMNVSTLELGDSALYLCASSHGTANNEQFFGPGTRLTVL.